This T cell receptor beta chain was sequenced in a study of T cell responses to AZD1222 COVID-19 vaccine. Study-level results: Targeting of unmutated variant regions was reportedly seen in nearly half of spike-specific TCRs. With two AZD1222 doses given, Spike-specific TCR breadth and depth both rose.

In germline, CDR1 is SGHRS, CDR2 YFSETQ. V lost 4 bases, J lost 5 bases, and 15 bases lay in between. CDR3 length: 14 amino acids. To note about this clone: Antigen unknown.

Sequenced by immunoSEQ multiplex PCR; TCRdb stores in-frame clones only, minus some. The table lists 170,000 or so clones, about 86% of them singletons. This TCR was sampled from an adult who received the AZD1222 COVID-19 vaccine. The chain joins TRBV5-1 to TRBJ2-5, with a tentative D call TRBD1 (5 bases). The material sequenced was peripheral blood, taken 28 days after the second AZD1222 dose. This CDR3 is CASSRQPTGETQYF. DNA of the CDR3: TGCGCCAGCAGCCGACAGCCTACCGGGGAGACCCAGTACTTC.